The sequence of this T cell receptor (beta chain) was determined in a study of cytomegalovirus exposure and HLA in healthy donors. Study conclusions and caveats: The listing of 150 to 200 TCR beta chains classed them as cytomegalovirus-associated.

The donors, nominally healthy at sampling, likely had unrecorded immune exposures. Use of 60 Vbeta and 13 Jbeta primers characterized the PCR. Measured with immunoSEQ multiplex PCR; TCRdb has only the in-frame clones, and not every one. The data show 150,000 to 250,000 clones, roughly four fifths seen once. As for this clone: Its target is unknown.

Germline V gives CDR1 SGHNT, CDR2 YYREEE (reference sequence). V trimming: 3 bases; J trimming: 0 bases; junction bases outside the gene matches: 4. The CDR3 consists of 16 residues. This clonotype originated in a man between 25 and 39 years old in good health and CMV-seronegative. This rearrangement joins TRBV5-4 to TRBJ2-1; 9 bases are shared with TRBD2. Material for sequencing was PBMCs. CDR3 DNA sequence: TGTGCCAGCAGCTCGAGCGGGAGGAGCTCCTACAATGAGCAGTTCTTC. Protein: CASSSSGRSSYNEQFF.